This T cell receptor beta chain is from a study of blood T cell repertoires in COVID-19. In the study overall: From the United States, Italy and Spain came samples of acute and convalescent COVID-19. T cells, B-cell-depleted T cells, or PBMCs supplied cDNA or gDNA.

The assay was immunoSEQ multiplex PCR, and TCRdb's table has in-frame clones only and misses some. The profile shows just under 85,000 clones, approximately 86% of them singletons. The CDR3 is made up of 14 amino acids. CDR1 SGDLS and CDR2 YYNGEE come from the germline V gene. The ends were cut back, 1 base at V and 4 bases at J, with 9 bases in the middle. The rearrangement links TRBV9 to TRBJ2-1, with D maybe TRBD2 (6 bases). The receptor was isolated from an elderly man with active or convalescent COVID-19. The sequenced sample consisted of peripheral blood. The CDR3: CASSVSGSYNEQFF. CDR3 nucleotide sequence: TGTGCCAGCAGCGTATCCGGGAGTTACAATGAGCAGTTCTTC.